This T cell receptor beta chain was recovered during a study of PD-1 blockade in mismatch repair-deficient tumors. Study details: All were previously treated, progressing patients with 12 mismatch repair-deficient cancer types. General study findings and limits: Tumor-resident clones, often undetectable pretreatment in blood, expanded then contracted after pembrolizumab.

Germline CDR1 is MRHNA and CDR2 is SNTAGT. The CDR3 covers 14 residues. V shed 2 bases and J shed 2 bases, with 8 bases lying between them. Of note for this clone: As yet, its antigen is unknown.

All patients were mismatch repair deficient, assessed by either PCR or immunohistochemistry. TCR sequencing covered a few patients who responded to pembrolizumab. Repertoires were generated with immunoSEQ multiplex PCR, while TCRdb's copy carries only in-frame clones and drops some. Of around 38,000 clones detected, roughly 80% appear once; the ten largest clones hold approximately 22%. The sequencing used peripheral blood, collected 4 weeks after starting pembrolizumab. This TCR came from an adult with mismatch repair-deficient cancer. The chain uses TRBV6-4 and TRBJ2-3, with TRBD1 as a possible D gene (6 bases). CDR3 residues: CASSDRDNTDTQYF. The CDR3 DNA follows: TGTGCCAGCAGTGACCGGGACAACACAGATACGCAGTATTTT.